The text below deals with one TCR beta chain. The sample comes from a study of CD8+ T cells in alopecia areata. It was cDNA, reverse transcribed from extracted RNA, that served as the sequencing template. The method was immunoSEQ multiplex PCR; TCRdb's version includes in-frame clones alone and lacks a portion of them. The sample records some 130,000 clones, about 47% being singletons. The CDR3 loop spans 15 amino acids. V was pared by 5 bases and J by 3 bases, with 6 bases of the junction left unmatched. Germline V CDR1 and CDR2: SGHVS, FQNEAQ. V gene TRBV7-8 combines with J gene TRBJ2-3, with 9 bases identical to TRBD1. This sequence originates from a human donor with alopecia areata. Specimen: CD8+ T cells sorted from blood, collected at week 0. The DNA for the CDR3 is TGTGCCAGCAGCGCCGGACAGGGGAGGACAGATACGCAGTATTTT. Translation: CASSAGQGRTDTQYF.